This T cell receptor beta chain appears in the sequencing data of a study of blood T cells in healthy people across ages (dated by TCRdb to between 2014 and 2016). As for the study more broadly: In model experiments, template switching captured roughly one uniquely barcoded TCR beta cDNA molecule for every two T cells. Using deep sequencing normalized with unique cDNA molecular identifiers, the study measured how TCR beta repertoire diversity changes with age. Donors were grouped into four age groups: young (average roughly 16 years), middle-aged (around 39), aged (around 60) and long-lived (around 82). To avoid experimental bias, donors of different ages were spread randomly across the sequencing lanes. Using the same blood draw, the study looked at two additional independent replicas of 1 million unique cDNA reads for two donors, one aged 18 to 30 and the other aged 80 or older. General findings and caveats noted by the study authors: Since profiling was done on bulk unsorted PBMCs, naive and antigen-experienced compartments could not be conclusively compared. Compared with the aged group, the long-lived group had more naive CD4+ T cells, fewer expanded clones and increased TCR diversity, suggesting age selection. Total diversity estimates from one million sequenced T cells were considered lower bounds and underestimates. The percentage of naive T cells measured by flow cytometry correlated strongly with observed TCR beta diversity. Because the CMV infection status of the donors was unknown, age-related changes in expanded clonotypes may potentially have been confounded. As age increased, observed TCR beta diversity per million T cells dropped in a roughly linear way, and a significant reduction was already evident by age about 40.

CDR1 and CDR2 (SGHAT, FQNNGV) derive from the germline V gene. Between the V and J ends, shortened by 5 bases and 4 bases respectively, the junction contains 17 bases. The CDR3 runs 15 amino acids, cysteine and phenylalanine included. Solely the CDR3 DNA is kept, with 45 bases framed from the first base. The 39 donors, aged about 6 to 100 years, were systemically healthy Caucasian individuals from Russia. Each donor gave about 10 milliliters of peripheral blood, drawn into EDTA-treated Vacutainer tubes. Ficoll-Paque density-gradient centrifugation was used to isolate PBMCs, with at least 6.5 million per sample. Total RNA was extracted from PBMCs with Trizol reagent, with at least 5 micrograms obtained per sample. Naive CD45RAhigh/CD27high T cell percentages were measured by flow cytometry on a PBMC aliquot from every donor. The library relied on 5' RACE. These reads were obtained on an Illumina HiSeq 2500. A second PCR of about 6 to 12 cycles was run with a J-beta primer mix and a sample-barcoded 5' primer. Each TCR beta cDNA molecule received a unique molecular identifier from a template-switch 5' adaptor carrying 12 random nucleotides. Each sample yielded at least 2.5 million CDR3-containing paired-end reads. First-strand cDNA was synthesized from all RNA with the Mint cDNA synthesis kit, primed by a TRBC-specific oligonucleotide. All cDNA was treated with uracil-DNA glycosylase and then went through a first 18-cycle PCR with the universal primers M1SS and BC2_uni_R. Processing in the source paper ran as follows. For normalization, 1 million high-quality reads, each with a distinct molecular identifier, were randomly selected from each sample. Reads with shared molecular identifiers were discarded instead of being binned into consensus sequences. MiTCR, run with a Q25 quality threshold and the strictest error-elimination algorithm, handled CDR3 identification, clonotype clustering and error correction. A nonparametric unseen species model with Euler transformation was used to estimate a lower bound on total TCR beta diversity. TCRdb trimmed the raw reads at Q25, called clones with MiXCR and kept productive beta chains. Entries are consolidated by CDR3 protein sequence, retaining the most common genes and DNA. TCRdb's processing, not the authors' own work, is the source of the V and J calls. The sample contains hundreds of thousands of distinct CDR3 sequences, around 36% of them found a single time. The ten most abundant clones make up about an eighth of the sample.

A word on this clonotype: Its antigen is unknown. No base qualities exist here, and no much larger clone lies one base off it.

The origin of this receptor is a man younger than 35 in good health. The V gene is TRBV11-2 and the J gene is TRBJ1-1; the D gene is possibly TRBD1, with 5 bases matching. Sequenced sample: blood. The CDR3 sequence is CASSLTRRGGTEAFF. The sequenced DNA is TGTGCCAGCAGCCTTACCCGGCGGGGGGGCACTGAAGCTTTCTTT.